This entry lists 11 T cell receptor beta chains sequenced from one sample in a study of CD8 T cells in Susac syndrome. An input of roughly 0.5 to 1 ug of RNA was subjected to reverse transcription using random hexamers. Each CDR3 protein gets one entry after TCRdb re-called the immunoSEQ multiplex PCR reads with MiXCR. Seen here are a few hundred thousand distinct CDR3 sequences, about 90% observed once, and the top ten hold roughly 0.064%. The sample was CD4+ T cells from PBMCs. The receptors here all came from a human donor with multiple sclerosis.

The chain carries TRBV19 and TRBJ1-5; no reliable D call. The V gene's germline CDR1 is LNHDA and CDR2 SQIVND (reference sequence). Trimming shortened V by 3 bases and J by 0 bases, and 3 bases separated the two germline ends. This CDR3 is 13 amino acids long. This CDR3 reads CASSISSNQPQHF. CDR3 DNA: TGTGCCAGTAGTATCTCTAGCAATCAGCCCCAGCATTTT.

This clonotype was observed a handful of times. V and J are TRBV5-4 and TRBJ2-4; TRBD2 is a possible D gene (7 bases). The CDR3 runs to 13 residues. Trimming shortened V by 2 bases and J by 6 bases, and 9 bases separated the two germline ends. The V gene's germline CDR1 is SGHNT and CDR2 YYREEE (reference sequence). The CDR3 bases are TGTGCCAGCAGCTTCGGGGGGCGAAACATTCAGTACTTC. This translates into CASSFGGRNIQYF.

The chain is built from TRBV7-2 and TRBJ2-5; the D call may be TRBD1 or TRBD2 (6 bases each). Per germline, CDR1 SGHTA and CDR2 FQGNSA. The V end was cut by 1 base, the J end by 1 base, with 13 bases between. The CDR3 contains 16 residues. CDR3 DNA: TGTGCCAGCAGCTTAGGAGTCTCGGGGGCCCAAGAGACCCAGTACTTC. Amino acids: CASSLGVSGAQETQYF.

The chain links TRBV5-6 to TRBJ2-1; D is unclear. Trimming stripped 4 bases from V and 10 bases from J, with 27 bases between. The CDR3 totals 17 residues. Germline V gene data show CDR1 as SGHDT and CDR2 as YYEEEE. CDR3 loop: CASSPRVWIVTPREQFF. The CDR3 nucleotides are TGTGCCAGCAGCCCTCGAGTATGGATAGTCACCCCCAGGGAGCAGTTCTTC.

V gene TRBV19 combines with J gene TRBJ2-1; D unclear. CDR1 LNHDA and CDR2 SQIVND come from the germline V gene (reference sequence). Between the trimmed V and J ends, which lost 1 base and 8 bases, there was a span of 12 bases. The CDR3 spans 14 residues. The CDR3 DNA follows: TGTGCCAGTAGTATAGTAGTAAGGTTTCATGAGCAGTTCTTC. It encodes CASSIVVRFHEQFF.

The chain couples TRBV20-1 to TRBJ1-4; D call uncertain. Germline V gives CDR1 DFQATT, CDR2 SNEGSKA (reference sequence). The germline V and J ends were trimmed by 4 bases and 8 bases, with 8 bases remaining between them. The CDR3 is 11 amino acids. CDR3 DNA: TGCAGTGCTACGGGTCCCGAAAAACTGTTTTTT. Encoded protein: CSATGPEKLFF.

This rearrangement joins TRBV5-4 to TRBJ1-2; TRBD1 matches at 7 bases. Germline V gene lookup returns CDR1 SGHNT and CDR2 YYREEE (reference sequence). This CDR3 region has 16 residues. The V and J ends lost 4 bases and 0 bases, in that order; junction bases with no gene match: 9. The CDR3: CASSGRQGPSNYGYTF. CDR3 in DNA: TGTGCCAGCAGCGGCCGACAGGGTCCTTCTAACTATGGCTACACCTTC.

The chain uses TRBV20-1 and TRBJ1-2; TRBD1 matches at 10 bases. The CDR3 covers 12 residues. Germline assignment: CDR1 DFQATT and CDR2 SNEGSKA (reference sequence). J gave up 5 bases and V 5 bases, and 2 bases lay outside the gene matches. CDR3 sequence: CSAPGQGYGYTF. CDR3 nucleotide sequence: TGCAGTGCTCCGGGACAGGGGTATGGCTACACCTTC.

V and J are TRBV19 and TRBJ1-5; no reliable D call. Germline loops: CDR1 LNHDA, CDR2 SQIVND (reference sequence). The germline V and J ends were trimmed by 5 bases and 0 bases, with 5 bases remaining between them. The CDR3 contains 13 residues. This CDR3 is CASSRSSNQPQHF. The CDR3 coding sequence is TGTGCCAGTAGTCGGTCTAGCAATCAGCCCCAGCATTTT.

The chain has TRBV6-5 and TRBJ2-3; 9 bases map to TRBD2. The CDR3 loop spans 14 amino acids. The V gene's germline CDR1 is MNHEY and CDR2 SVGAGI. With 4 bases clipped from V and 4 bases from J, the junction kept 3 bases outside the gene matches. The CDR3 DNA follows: TGTGCCAGCAGTTTATTAGCGGGGGCAGATACGCAGTATTTT. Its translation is CASSLLAGADTQYF.

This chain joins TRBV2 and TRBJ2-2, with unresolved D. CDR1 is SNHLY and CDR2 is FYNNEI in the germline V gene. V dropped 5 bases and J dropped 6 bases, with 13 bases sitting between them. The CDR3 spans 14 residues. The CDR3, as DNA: TGTGCCAGCAGTCTTTTCGGGTCCGCCGGGGAGCTGTTTTTT. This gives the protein CASSLFGSAGELFF. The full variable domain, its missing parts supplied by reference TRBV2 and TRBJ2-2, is EPEVTQTPSHQVTQMGQEVILRCVPISNHLYFYWYRQILGQKVEFLVSFYNNEISEKSEIFDDQFSVERPDGSNFTLKIRSTKLEDSAMYFCASSLFGSAGELFFGEGSRLTVL.